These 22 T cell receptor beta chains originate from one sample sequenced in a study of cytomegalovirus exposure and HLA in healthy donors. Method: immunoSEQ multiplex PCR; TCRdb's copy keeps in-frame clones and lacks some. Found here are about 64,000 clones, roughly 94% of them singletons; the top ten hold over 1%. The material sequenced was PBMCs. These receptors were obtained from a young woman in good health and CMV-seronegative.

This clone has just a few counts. The CDR3 loop reads CASSASDSFTGELFF. DNA of the CDR3: TGCGCCAGCAGCGCCTCGGACAGCTTCACCGGGGAGCTGTTTTTT. The chain links TRBV5-1 to TRBJ2-2; D perhaps matches TRBD1 (6 bases). The CDR3 loop spans 15 amino acids. Germline V CDR1 and CDR2: SGHRS, YFSETQ. Trimming removed 4 bases at V and 4 bases at J, with 14 bases between.

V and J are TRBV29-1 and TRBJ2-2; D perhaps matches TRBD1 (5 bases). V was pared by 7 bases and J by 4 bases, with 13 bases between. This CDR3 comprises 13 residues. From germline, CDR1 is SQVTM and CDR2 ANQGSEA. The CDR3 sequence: CSASTGRTGELFF. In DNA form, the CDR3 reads TGCAGCGCCTCAACAGGTCGCACCGGGGAGCTGTTTTTT.

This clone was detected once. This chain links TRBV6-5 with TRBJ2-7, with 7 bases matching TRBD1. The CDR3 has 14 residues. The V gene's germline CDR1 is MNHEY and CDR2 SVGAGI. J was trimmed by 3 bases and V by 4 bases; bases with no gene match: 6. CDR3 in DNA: TGTGCCAGCAGTTTAGGACAGGTAAACTACGAGCAGTACTTC. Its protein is CASSLGQVNYEQYF.

CDR3 loop: CASSMSGETTDTQYF. DNA of the CDR3: TGTGCCAGTAGTATGTCGGGGGAAACCACAGATACGCAGTATTTT. The chain has TRBV19 and TRBJ2-3, with D possibly being TRBD2 (6 bases). Germline-derived CDR1 and CDR2 are LNHDA and SQIVND (reference sequence). V was shortened by 3 bases and J by 2 bases, with 12 bases between the two germline ends. The CDR3 runs 15 residues.

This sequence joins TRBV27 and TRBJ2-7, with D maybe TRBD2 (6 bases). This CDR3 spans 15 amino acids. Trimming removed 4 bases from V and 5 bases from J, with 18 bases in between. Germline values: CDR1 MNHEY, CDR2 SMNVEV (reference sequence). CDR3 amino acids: CASSWDSKGANEQYF. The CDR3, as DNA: TGTGCCAGCAGTTGGGACTCAAAAGGGGCCAACGAGCAGTACTTC.

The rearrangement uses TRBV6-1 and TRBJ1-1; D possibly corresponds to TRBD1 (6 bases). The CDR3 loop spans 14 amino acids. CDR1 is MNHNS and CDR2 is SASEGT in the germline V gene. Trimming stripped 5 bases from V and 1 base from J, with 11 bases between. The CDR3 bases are TGTGCCAGCAGTACAGACAGGCGGAACACTGAAGCTTTCTTT. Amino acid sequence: CASSTDRRNTEAFF.

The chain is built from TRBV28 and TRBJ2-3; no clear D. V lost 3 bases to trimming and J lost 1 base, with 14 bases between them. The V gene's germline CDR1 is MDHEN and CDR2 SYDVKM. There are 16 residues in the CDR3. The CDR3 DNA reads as TGTGCCAGCAGTTTCGCCCGAGGCACTCGCACAGATACGCAGTATTTT. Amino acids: CASSFARGTRTDTQYF.

CDR3 bases: TGCGCCAGCAGCACAGGGTCAAATCAGCCCCAGCATTTT. Amino acids: CASSTGSNQPQHF. The rearrangement joins TRBV4-1 to TRBJ1-5, with a tentative D call TRBD1 (6 bases). With 5 bases removed from V and 4 bases from J, the gap between germline ends came to 9 bases. The CDR3 runs to 13 residues. The germline CDR1 and CDR2 sequences are MGHRA and YSYEKL.

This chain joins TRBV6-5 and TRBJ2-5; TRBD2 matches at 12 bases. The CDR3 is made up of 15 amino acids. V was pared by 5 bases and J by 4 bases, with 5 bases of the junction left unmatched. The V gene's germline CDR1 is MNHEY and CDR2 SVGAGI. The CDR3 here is CASSASGGARETQYF. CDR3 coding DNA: TGTGCCAGCAGTGCTAGCGGGGGGGCGCGAGAGACCCAGTACTTC.

CDR3 protein: CASSQGGGNYGYTF. CDR3 nucleotides: TGTGCCAGCAGCCAAGGGGGGGGAAACTATGGCTACACCTTC. The chain employs TRBV4-2 and TRBJ1-2; tentatively, D is TRBD1 (5 bases). This CDR3 is 14 amino acids long. V was cut by 1 base and J by 2 bases, with 8 bases left in between. CDR1 and CDR2 from the germline V gene are LGHNA and YNFKEQ.

This CDR3 is CASSSGTGYTTYNEQFF. The CDR3 nucleotides are TGTGCCAGCAGCTCCGGGACAGGGTATACTACCTACAATGAGCAGTTCTTC. The V call is TRBV9, the J call TRBJ2-1; 9 positions match TRBD1. Germline CDR1 reads SGDLS; CDR2 reads YYNGEE. The CDR3 is 17 residues long. V was pared by 4 bases and J by 2 bases, with 10 bases of the junction left unmatched. Looking up the rest from reference TRBV9 and TRBJ2-1 gives the full variable domain: DSGVTQTPKHLITATGQRVTLRCSPRSGDLSVYWYQQSLDQGLQFLIQYYNGEERAKGNILERFSAQQFPDLHSELNLSSLELGDSALYFCASSSGTGYTTYNEQFFGPGTRLTVL.

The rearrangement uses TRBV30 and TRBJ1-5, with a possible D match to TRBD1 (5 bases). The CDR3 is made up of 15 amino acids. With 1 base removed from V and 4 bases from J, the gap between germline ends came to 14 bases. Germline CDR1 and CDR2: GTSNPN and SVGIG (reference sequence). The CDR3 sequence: CAWSEAGVENQPQHF. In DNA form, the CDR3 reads TGTGCCTGGAGTGAGGCGGGGGTTGAGAATCAGCCCCAGCATTTT. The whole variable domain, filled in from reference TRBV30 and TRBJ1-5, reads SQTIHQWPATLVQPVGSPLSLECTVEGTSNPNLYWYRQAAGRGLQLLFYSVGIGQISSEVPQNLSASRPQDRQFILSSKKLLLSDSGFYLCAWSEAGVENQPQHFGDGTRLSIL.

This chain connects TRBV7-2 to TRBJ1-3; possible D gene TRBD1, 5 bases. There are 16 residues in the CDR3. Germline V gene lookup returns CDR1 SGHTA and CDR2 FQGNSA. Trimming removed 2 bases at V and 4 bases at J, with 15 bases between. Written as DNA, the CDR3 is TGTGCCAGCAGCTTATTTGGCCAGGGTTCCGGAAACACCATATATTTT. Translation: CASSLFGQGSGNTIYF.

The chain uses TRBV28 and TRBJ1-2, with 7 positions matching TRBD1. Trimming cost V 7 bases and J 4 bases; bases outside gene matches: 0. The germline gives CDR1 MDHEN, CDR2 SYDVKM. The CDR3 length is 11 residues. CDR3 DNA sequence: TGTGCCAGCACAGGGGGCTATGGCTACACCTTC. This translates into CASTGGYGYTF.

This CDR3 reads CASSPLGTRNTEAFF. CDR3 bases: TGTGCCAGCTCACCATTGGGGACAAGGAACACTGAAGCTTTCTTT. The chain carries TRBV18 and TRBJ1-1, with a possible D match to TRBD1 (6 bases). The length of the CDR3 is 15 residues. Germline CDR1 and CDR2: KGHSH and LQKENI. Trimming took off 2 bases at V and 1 base at J, with 11 bases between the two ends.

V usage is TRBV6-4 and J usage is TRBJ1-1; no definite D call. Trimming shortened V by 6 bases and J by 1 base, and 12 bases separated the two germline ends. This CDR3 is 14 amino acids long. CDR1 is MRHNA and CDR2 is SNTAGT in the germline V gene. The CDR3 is CASRTPGWNTEAFF. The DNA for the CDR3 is TGTGCCAGCAGAACTCCGGGGTGGAACACTGAAGCTTTCTTT.

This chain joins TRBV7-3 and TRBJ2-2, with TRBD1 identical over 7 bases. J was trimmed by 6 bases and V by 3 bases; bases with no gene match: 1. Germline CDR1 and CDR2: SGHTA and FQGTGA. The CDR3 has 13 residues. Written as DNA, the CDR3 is TGTGCCAGCAGCTTGACAGGGTCCGGGGAGCTGTTTTTT. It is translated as CASSLTGSGELFF.

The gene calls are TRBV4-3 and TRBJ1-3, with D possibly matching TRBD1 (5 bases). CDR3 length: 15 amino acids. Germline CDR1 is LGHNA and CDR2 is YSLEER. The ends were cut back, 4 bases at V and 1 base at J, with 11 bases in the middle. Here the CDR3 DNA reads TGCGCCAGCAGCCCGCCGGGGGGGTCTGGAAACACCATATATTTT. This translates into CASSPPGGSGNTIYF.

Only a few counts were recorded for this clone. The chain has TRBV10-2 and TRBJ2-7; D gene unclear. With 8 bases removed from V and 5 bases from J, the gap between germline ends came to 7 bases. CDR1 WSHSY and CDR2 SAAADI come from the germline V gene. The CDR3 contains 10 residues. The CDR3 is CASGPNEQYF. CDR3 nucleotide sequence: TGCGCCAGCGGGCCGAACGAGCAGTACTTC.

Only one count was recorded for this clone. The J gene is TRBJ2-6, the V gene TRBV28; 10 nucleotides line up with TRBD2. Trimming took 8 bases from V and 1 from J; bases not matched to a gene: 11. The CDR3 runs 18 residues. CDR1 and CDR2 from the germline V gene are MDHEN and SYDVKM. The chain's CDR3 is CASCLAGTSVSGANVLTF. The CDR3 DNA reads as TGTGCCAGCTGCCTCGCCGGGACTAGCGTGTCTGGGGCCAACGTCCTGACTTTC.

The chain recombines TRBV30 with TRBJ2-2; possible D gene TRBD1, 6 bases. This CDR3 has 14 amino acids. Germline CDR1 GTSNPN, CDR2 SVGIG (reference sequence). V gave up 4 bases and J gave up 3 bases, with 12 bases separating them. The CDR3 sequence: CAWNEGQYTGELFF. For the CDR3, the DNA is TGTGCCTGGAACGAGGGACAATACACCGGGGAGCTGTTTTTT.

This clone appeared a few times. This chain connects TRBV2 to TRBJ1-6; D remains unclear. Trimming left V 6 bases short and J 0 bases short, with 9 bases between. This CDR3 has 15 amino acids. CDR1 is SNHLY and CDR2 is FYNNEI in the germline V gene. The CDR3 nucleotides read TGTGCCAGCAGATCGGGGAGCTCCTATAATTCACCCCTCCACTTT. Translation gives CASRSGSSYNSPLHF.